This T cell receptor beta chain stems from a study of Graves' ophthalmopathy and Graves' hyperthyroidism. Amplification targeted the TCR beta CDR3 regions, with RNA transcripts as the source material. In the first round, RT-PCR was carried out with HTBI primers, and a multiplex PCR formed the second round. TCRdb processed the multiplex PCR reads anew with MiXCR; each CDR3 protein has one entry. The sample includes some 250,000 distinct CDR3 sequences, 45% of them seen just once. No donor had other autoimmune disease, uncontrolled infection, pregnancy or lactation. The junction had 5 bases not matched to a gene; V was cut back by 0 bases and J by 6 bases. CDR1 and CDR2 (germline): SGHRS, YFSETQ. The CDR3 length is 14 residues. Of note for this clonotype: Its antigen is undetermined.

The study, taken as a whole, reports: Among expanded thyroid clonotypes above 0.001 frequency, most also occurred in blood. Its predictions of ophthalmopathy progression gave the model 70.59% sensitivity and approximately 72% specificity.

V gene TRBV5-1 combines with J gene TRBJ1-2; 7 nucleotides agree with TRBD1. Sequencing input: peripheral blood. This sequence originates from an adult man with Graves' ophthalmopathy. CDR3 protein: CASSLEQGTNGYTF. CDR3 nucleotide sequence: TGCGCCAGCAGCTTGGAACAGGGGACGAATGGCTACACCTTC.